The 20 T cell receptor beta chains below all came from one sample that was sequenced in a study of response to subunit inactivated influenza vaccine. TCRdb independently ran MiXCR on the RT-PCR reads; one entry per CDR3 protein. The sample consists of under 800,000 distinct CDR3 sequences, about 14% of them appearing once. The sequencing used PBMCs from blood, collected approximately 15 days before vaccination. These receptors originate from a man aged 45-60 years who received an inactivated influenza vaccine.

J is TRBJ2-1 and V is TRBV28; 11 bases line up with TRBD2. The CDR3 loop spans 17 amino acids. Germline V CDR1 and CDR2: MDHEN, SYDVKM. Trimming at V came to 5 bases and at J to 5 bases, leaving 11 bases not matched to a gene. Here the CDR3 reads CASSTNAPSGGNNEQFF. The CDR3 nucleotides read TGTGCCAGCAGTACCAATGCCCCTAGCGGGGGGAACAATGAGCAGTTCTTC.

The CDR3 nucleotides are TGCAGTGCTAGAGCTTCCCCTCCGAGCTTCTACAATGAGCAGTTCTTC. Protein sequence: CSARASPPSFYNEQFF. This chain uses TRBV20-1 with TRBJ2-1; no reliable D call. The germline V gene has CDR1 DFQATT and CDR2 SNEGSKA (reference sequence). V lost 1 base, J lost 3 bases, and 16 bases lay in between. The CDR3 has 16 residues.

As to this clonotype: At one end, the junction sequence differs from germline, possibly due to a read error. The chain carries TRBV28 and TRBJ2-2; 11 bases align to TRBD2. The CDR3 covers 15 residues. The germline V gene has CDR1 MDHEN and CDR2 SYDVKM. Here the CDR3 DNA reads TGTGCCAGCAGTTTAACTAGCGGGGGAGCCGGGAAGCTGTTTTTT. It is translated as CASSLTSGGAGKLFF.

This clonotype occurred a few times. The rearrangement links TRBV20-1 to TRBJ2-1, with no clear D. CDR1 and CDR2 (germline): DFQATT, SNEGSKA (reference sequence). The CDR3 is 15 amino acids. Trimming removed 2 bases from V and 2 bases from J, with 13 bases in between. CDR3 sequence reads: CSARHIALTYNEQFF. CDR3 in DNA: TGCAGTGCTAGACATATTGCCCTAACCTACAATGAGCAGTTCTTC.

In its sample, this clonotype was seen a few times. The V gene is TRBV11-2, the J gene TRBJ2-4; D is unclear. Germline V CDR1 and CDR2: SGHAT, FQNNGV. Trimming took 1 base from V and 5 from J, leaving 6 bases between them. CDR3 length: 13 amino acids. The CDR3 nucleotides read TGTGCCAGCAGCTTAGGCCAGCAAAACATTCAGTACTTC. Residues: CASSLGQQNIQYF.

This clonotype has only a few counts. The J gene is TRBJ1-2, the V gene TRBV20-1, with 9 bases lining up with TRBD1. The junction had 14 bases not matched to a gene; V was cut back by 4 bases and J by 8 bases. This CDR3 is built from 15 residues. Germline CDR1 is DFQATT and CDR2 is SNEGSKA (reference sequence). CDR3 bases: TGCAGTGCTATCGGGCCTCGGACAGGGGTCGAGGGCTACACCTTC. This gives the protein CSAIGPRTGVEGYTF.

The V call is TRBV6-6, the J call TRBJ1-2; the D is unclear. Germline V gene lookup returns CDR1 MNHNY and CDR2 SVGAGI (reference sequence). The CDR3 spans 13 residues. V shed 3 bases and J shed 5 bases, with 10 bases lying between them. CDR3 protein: CASSYGSRYGYTF. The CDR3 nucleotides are TGTGCCAGCAGTTATGGTAGCCGGTATGGCTACACCTTC.

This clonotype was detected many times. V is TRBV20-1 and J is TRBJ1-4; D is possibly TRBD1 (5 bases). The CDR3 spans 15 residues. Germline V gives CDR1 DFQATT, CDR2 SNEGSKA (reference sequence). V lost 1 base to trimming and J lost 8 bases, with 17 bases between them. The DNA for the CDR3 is TGCAGTGCTAGAGGCGACAGCGGAGAAGAGGAAAAACTGTTTTTT. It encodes CSARGDSGEEEKLFF.

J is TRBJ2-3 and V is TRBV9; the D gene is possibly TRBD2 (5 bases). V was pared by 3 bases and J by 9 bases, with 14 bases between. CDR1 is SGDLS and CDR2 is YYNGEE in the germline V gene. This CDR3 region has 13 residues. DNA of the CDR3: TGTGCCAGCAGCGCGAGAGGGCTAGAAACGCAGTATTTT. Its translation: CASSARGLETQYF. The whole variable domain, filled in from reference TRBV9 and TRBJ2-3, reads DSGVTQTPKHLITATGQRVTLRCSPRSGDLSVYWYQQSLDQGLQFLIQYYNGEERAKGNILERFSAQQFPDLHSELNLSSLELGDSALYFCASSARGLETQYFGPGTRLTVL.

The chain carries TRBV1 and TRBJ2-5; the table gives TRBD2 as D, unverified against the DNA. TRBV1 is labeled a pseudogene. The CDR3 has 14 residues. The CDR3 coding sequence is TGCACCAGCAGCCATAGCGGGACCCAAGAGACCCAGTACTTC. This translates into CTSSHSGTQETQYF.

CDR3 sequence: CASSFLGWGEQFF. CDR3 DNA: TGTGCCAGCAGTTTTTTGGGTTGGGGTGAGCAGTTCTTC. The chain uses TRBV12-3 or TRBV12-4 and TRBJ2-1; D remains unclear. The CDR3 is made up of 13 amino acids. Trimming removed 3 bases at V and 9 bases at J, with 12 bases between.

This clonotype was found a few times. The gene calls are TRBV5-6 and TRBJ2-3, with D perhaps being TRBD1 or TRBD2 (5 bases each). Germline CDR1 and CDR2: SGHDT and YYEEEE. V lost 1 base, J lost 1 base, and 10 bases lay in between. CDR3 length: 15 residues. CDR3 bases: TGTGCCAGCAGCTTGCTCGGGGACCGCACAGATACGCAGTATTTT. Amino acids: CASSLLGDRTDTQYF.

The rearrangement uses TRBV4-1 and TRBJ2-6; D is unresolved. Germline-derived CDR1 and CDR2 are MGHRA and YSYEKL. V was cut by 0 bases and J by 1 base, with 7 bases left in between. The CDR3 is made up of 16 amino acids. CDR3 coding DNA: TGCGCCAGCAGCCAAGATTCGCTTTCTGGGGCCAACGTCCTGACTTTC. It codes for CASSQDSLSGANVLTF.

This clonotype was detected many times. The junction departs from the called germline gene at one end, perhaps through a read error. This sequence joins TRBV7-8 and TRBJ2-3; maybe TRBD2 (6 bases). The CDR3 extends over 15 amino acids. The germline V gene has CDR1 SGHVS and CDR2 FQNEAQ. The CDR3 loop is CASSLSGGSTDTQYF. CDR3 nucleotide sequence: TGCGCCAGCAGCTTGTCCGGGGGTTCCACAGATACGCAGTATTTT.

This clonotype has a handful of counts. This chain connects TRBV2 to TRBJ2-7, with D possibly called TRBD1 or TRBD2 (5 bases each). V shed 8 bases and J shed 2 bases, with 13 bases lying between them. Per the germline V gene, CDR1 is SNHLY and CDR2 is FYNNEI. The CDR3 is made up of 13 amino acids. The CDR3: CASCRGLAYEQYF. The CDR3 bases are TGTGCCAGCTGCCGGGGCCTAGCCTACGAGCAGTACTTC.

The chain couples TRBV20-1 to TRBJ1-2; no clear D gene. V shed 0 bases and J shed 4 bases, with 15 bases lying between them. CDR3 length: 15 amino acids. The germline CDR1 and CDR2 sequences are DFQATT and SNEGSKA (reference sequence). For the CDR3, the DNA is TGCAGTGCTAGAGATCGCCGAACAGCCAGCTATGGCTACACCTTC. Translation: CSARDRRTASYGYTF.

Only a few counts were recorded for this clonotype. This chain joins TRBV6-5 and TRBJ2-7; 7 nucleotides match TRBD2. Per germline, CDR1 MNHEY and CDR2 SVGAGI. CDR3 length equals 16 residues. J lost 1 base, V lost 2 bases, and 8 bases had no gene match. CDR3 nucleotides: TGTGCCAGCAGTTACAGCCTAGCGGAGACGTCCTACGAGCAGTACTTC. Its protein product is CASSYSLAETSYEQYF.

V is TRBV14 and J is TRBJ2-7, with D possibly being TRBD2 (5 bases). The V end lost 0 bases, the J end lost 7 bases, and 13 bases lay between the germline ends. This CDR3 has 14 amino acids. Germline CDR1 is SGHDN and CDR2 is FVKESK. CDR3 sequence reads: CASSQDWTLDEQYF. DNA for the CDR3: TGTGCCAGCAGCCAAGATTGGACTTTGGATGAGCAGTACTTC. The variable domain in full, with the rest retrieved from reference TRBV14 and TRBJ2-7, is EAGVTQFPSHSVIEKGQTVTLRCDPISGHDNLYWYRRVMGKEIKFLLHFVKESKQDESGMPNNRFLAERTGGTYSTLKVQPAELEDSGVYFCASSQDWTLDEQYFGPGTRLTVT.

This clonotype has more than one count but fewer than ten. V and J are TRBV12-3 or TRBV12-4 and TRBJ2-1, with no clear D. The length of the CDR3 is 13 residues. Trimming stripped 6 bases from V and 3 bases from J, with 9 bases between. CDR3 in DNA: TGTGCCAGCAGCTTACTCAACTACAATGAGCAGTTCTTC. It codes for CASSLLNYNEQFF.

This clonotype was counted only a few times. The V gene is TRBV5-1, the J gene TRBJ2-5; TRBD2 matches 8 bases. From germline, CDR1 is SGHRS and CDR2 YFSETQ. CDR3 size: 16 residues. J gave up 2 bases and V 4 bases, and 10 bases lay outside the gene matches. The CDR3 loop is CASSPYRGGQQETQYF. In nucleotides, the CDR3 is TGCGCCAGCAGCCCGTACCGGGGGGGCCAACAAGAGACCCAGTACTTC.